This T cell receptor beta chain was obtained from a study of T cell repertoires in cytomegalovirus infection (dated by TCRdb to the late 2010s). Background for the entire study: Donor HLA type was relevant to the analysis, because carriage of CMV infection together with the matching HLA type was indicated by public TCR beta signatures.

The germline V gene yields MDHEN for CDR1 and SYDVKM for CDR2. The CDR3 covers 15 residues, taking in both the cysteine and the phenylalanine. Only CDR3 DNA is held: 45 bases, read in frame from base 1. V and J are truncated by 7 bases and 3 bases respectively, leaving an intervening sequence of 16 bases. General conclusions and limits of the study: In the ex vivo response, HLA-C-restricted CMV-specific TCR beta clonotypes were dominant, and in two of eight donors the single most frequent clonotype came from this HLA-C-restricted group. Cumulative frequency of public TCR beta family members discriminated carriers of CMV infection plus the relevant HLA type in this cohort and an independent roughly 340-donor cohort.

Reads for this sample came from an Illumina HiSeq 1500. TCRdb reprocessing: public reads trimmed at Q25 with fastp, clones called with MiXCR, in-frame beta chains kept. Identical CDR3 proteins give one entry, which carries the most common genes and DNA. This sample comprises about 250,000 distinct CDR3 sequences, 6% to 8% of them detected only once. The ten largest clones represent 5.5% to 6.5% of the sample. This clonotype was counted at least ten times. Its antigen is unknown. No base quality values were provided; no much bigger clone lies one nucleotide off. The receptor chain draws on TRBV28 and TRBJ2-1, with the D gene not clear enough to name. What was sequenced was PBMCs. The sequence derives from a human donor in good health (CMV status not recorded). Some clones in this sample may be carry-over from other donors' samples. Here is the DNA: TGTGCCAGCAAGATAAGTGGACCGGTCTACAATGAGCAGTTCTTC. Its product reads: CASKISGPVYNEQFF.